This T cell receptor beta chain derives from a study of long-term antiretroviral therapy in people with HIV. Deletions cut 5 bases from V and 1 base from J, with 17 bases between. This CDR3 comprises 16 residues. The germline V gene encodes CDR1 MNHEY and CDR2 SMNVEV (reference sequence). Runs used v3.0 of the immunoSEQ assay and were done at survey level. Here immunoSEQ multiplex PCR was the method, and the copy in TCRdb shows in-frame clones only, minus some. The profile covers about 26,000 clones, with 86% appearing a single time and 4% to 6% taken by the ten largest. This clonotype originated in a man aged 40-50 years with HIV. The genes are TRBV27 and TRBJ2-5, with D perhaps matching TRBD1 (6 bases). Sequenced material: unsorted PBMCs, taken about 2.6 years after starting antiretroviral therapy. The CDR3, as DNA: TGTGCCAGCAGTCCCGAGGACAGTGGACTCCAAGAGACCCAGTACTTC. Its translation is CASSPEDSGLQETQYF.